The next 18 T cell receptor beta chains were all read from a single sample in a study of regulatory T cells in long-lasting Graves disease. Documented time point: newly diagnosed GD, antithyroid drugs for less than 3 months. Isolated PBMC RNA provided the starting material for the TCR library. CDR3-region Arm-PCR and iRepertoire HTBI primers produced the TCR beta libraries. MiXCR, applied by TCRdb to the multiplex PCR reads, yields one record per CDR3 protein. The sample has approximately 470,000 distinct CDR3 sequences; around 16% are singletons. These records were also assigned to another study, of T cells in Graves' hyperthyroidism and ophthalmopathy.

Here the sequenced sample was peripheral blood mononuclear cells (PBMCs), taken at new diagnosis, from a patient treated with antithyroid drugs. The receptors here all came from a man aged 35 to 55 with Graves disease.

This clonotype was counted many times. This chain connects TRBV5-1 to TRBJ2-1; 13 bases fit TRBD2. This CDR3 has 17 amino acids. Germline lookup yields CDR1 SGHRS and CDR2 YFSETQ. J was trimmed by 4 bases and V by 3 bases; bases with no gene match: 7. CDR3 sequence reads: CASSSGGLAGVYNEQFF. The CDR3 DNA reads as TGCGCCAGCAGCTCTGGAGGACTAGCGGGGGTATACAATGAGCAGTTCTTC.

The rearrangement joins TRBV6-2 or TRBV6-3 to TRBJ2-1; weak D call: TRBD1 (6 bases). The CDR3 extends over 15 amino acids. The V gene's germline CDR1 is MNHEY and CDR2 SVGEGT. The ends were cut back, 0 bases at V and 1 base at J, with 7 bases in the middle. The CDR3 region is CASSYSGQSYNEQFF. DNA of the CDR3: TGTGCCAGCAGTTACTCGGGACAATCCTACAATGAGCAGTTCTTC.

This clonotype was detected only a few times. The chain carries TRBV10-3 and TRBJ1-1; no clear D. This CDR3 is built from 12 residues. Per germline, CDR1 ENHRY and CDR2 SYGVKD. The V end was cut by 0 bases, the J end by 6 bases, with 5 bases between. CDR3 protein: CAISESAAEAFF. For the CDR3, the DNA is TGTGCCATCAGTGAGTCGGCCGCTGAAGCTTTCTTT.

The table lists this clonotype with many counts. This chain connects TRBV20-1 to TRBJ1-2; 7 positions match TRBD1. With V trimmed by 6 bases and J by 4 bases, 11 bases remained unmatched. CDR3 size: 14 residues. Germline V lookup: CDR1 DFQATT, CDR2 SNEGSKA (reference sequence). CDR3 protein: CSADIGTVSYGYTF. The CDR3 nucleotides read TGCAGTGCCGATATCGGGACAGTCTCCTATGGCTACACCTTC.

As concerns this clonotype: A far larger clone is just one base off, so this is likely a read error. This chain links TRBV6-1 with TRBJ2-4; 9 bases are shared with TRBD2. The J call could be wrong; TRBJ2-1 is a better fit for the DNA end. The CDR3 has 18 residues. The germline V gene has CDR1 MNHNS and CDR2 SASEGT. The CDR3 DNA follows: TGTGCCAGCACTCCAGGGACTGGCGGGAGGGCCTACTACAATGAGCAGTTCTTC. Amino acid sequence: CASTPGTGGRAYYNEQFF.

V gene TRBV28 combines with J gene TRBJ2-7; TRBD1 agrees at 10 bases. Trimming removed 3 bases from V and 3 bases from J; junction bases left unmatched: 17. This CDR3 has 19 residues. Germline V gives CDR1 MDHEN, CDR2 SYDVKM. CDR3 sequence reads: CASSFLYGTGDFGNYEQYF. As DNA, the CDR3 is TGTGCCAGCAGTTTTTTATATGGGACAGGGGATTTTGGGAACTACGAGCAGTACTTC.

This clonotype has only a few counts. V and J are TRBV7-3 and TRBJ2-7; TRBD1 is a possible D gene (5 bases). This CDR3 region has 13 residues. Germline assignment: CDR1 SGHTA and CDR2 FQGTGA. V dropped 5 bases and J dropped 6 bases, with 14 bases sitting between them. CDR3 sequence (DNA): TGTGCCAGCAGCCTAGGGGCAGGTCGCGAGCAGTACTTC. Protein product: CASSLGAGREQYF.

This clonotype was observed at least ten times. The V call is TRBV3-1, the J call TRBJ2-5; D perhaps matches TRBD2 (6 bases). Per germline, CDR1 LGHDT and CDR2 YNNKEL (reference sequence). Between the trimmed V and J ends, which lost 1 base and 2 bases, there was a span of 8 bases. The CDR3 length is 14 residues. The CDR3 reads CASSQVGRQETQYF. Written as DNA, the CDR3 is TGTGCCAGCAGCCAAGTCGGGAGACAAGAGACCCAGTACTTC.

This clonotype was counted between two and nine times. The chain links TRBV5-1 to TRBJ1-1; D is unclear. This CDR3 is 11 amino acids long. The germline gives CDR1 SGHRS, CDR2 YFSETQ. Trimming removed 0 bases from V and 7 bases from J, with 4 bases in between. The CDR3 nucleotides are TGCGCCAGCAGCTTGGACGGTGAAGCTTTCTTT. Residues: CASSLDGEAFF. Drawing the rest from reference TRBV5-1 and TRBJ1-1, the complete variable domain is KAGVTQTPRYLIKTRGQQVTLSCSPISGHRSVSWYQQTPGQGLQFLFEYFSETQRNKGNFPGRFSGRQFSNSRSEMNVSTLELGDSALYLCASSLDGEAFFGQGTRLTVV.

In DNA form, the CDR3 reads TGTGCCAGCAGCGTGTCGGGCGGGGCCAACGTCCTGACTTTC. Translating it yields CASSVSGGANVLTF. This chain connects TRBV7-3 to TRBJ2-6; D uncertain. Trimming shortened V by 5 bases and J by 4 bases, and 9 bases separated the two germline ends. The CDR3 consists of 14 residues. Germline-derived CDR1 and CDR2 are SGHTA and FQGTGA.

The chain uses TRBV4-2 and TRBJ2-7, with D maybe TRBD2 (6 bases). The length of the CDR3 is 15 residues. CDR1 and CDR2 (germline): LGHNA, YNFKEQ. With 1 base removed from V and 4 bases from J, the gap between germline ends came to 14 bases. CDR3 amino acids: CASSQGAGSPYEQYF. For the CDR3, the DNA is TGTGCCAGCAGCCAAGGGGCCGGGAGCCCTTACGAGCAGTACTTC.

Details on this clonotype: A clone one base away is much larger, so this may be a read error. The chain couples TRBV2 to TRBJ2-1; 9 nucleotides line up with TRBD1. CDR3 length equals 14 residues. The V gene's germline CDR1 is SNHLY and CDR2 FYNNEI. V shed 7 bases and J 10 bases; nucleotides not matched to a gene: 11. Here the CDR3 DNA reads TGTGCCAGCAACCTGGACAGGGGACCCTACGAGCAGTTCTTC. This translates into CASNLDRGPYEQFF.

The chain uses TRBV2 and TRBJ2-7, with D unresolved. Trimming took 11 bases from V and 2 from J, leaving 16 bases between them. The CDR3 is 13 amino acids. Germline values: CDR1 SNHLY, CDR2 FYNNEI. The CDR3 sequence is CAALSGPPYEQYF. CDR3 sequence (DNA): TGTGCCGCTCTCTCCGGACCCCCCTACGAGCAGTACTTC. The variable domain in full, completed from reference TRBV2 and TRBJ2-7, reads EPEVTQTPSHQVTQMGQEVILRCVPISNHLYFYWYRQILGQKVEFLVSFYNNEISEKSEIFDDQFSVERPDGSNFTLKIRSTKLEDSAMYFCAALSGPPYEQYFGPGTRLTVT.

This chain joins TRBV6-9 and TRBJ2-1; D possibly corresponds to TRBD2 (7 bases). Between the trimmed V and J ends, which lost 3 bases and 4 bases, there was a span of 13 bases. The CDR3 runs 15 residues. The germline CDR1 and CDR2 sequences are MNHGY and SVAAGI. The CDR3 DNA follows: TGTGCCAGCAGTTACTCGAAGGGGGGGTACAATGAGCAGTTCTTC. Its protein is CASSYSKGGYNEQFF.

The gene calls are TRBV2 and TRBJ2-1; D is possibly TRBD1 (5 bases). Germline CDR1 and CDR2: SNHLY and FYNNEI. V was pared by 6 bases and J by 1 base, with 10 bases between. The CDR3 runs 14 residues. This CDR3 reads CASRIDSSYNEQFF. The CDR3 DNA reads TGTGCCAGCAGGATCGACAGTTCCTACAATGAGCAGTTCTTC.

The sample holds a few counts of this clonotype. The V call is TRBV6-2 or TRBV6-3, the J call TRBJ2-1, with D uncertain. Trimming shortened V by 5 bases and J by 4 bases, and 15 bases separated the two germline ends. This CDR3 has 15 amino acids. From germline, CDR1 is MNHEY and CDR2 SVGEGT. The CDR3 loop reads CASSEAPGYYNEQFF. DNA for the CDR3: TGTGCCAGCAGTGAAGCACCAGGTTATTACAATGAGCAGTTCTTC.

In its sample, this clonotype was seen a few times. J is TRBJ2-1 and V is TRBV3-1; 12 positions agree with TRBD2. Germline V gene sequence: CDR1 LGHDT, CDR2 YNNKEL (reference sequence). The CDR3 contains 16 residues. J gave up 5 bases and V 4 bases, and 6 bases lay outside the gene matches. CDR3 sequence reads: CASSPRLAGGDNEQFF. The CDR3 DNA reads TGTGCCAGCAGCCCCCGCCTAGCGGGAGGGGACAATGAGCAGTTCTTC.

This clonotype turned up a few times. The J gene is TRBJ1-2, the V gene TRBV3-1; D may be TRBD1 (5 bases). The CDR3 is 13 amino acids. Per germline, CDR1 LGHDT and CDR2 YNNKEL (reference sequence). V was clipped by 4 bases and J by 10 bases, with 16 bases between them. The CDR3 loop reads CASSPLWGVDYTF. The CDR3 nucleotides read TGTGCCAGCAGCCCCTTGTGGGGGGTGGACTACACCTTC.